The sequence of this T cell receptor beta chain was determined in a study of T-cell reconstitution after alpha-beta-depleted transplantation in children. TCRbeta library construction was performed incorporating unique molecular identifiers. TCRdb processed the PCR reads anew with MiXCR; each CDR3 protein has one entry. The sample records 150,000 to 200,000 distinct CDR3 sequences, roughly 6.3% being singletons. The CDR3 runs 17 residues. Deletions cut 5 bases from V and 2 bases from J, with 21 bases between. CDR1 is SGHVS, CDR2 FNYEAQ, per germline. The rearrangement links TRBV7-6 to TRBJ1-2; D is possibly TRBD1 (5 bases). The specimen was PBMCs, collected before TCRalphabeta/CD19-depleted stem cell transplant. This clonotype was obtained from a girl under three years old with combined immunodeficiency, due to receive a stem cell transplant. In DNA, the CDR3 is TGTGCCAGCAGCCTTTACTTCGACGGGGCAGGAAACTATGGCTACACCTTC. Amino acids: CASSLYFDGAGNYGYTF.